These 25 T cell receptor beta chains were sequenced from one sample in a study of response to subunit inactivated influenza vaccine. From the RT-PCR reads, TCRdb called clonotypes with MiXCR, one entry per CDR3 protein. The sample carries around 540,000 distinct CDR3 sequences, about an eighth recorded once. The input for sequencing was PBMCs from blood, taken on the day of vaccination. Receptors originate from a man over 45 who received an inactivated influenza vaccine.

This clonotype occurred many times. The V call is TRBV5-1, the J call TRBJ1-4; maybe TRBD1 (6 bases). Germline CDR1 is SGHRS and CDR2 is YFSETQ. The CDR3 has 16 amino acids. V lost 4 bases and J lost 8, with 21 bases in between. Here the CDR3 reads CASSHGGTGFYEKLFF. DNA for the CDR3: TGCGCCAGCAGCCATGGAGGTACAGGGTTTTACGAAAAACTGTTTTTT.

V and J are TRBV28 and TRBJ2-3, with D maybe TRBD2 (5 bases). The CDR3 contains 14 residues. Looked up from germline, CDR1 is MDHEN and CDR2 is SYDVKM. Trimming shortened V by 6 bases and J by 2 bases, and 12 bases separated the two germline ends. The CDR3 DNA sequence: TGTGCCAGCAGAGGGAACGGGGTCACAGATACGCAGTATTTT. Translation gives CASRGNGVTDTQYF.

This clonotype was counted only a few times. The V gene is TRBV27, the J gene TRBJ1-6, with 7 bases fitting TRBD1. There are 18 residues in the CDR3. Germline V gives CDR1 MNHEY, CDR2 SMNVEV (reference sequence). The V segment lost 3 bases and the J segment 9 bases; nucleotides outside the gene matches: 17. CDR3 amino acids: CASSFRFGRRGTGSPLHF. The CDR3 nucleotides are TGTGCCAGCAGTTTTAGATTTGGTCGCAGGGGGACGGGTTCACCCCTCCACTTT.

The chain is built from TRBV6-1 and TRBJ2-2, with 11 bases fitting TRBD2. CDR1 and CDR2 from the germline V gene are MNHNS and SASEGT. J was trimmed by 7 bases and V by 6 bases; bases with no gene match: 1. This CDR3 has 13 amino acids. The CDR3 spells CASRGTSGGELFF. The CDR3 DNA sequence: TGTGCCAGCAGGGGGACTAGCGGCGGGGAGCTGTTTTTT.

Written as DNA, the CDR3 is TGTGCCAGCTCACTCCGAATGGCGGTAGCCAAAAACATTCAGTACTTC. As protein: CASSLRMAVAKNIQYF. The V gene is TRBV18, the J gene TRBJ2-4; D is uncertain. The CDR3 spans 16 residues. V lost 4 bases, J lost 0 bases, and 13 bases lay in between. The germline V gene has CDR1 KGHSH and CDR2 LQKENI.

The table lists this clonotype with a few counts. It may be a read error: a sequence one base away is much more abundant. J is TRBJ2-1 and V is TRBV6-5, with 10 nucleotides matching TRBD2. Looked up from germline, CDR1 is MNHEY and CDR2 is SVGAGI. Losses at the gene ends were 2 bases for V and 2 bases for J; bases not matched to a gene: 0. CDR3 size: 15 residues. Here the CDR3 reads CASSYSGRAYNEQFF. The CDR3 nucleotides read TGTGCCAGCAGTTACAGCGGGAGGGCCTACAATGAGCAGTTCTTC.

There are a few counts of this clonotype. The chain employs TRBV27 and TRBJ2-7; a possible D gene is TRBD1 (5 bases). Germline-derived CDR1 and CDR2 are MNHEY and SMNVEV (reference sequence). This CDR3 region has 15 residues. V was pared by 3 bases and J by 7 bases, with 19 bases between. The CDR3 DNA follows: TGTGCCAGCAGTTTCCTTACCCGACAGTCCAGGGAGCAGTACTTC. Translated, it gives CASSFLTRQSREQYF.

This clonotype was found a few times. The DNA of the CDR3 is TGTGCCACCAGCAGCGGCAGGAGCTACGAGCAGTACTTC. It specifies CATSSGRSYEQYF. The chain recombines TRBV15 with TRBJ2-7; D is unclear. V was cut by 3 bases and J by 3 bases, with 9 bases left in between. CDR1 is LNHNV, CDR2 YYDKDF, per germline (reference sequence). There are 13 residues in the CDR3.

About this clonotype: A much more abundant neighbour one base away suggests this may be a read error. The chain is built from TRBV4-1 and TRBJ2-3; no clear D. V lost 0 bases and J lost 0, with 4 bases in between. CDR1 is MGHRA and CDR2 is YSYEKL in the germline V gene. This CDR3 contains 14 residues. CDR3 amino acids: CASSQEASTDTQYF. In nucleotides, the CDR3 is TGCGCCAGCAGCCAAGAGGCGAGCACAGATACGCAGTATTTT.

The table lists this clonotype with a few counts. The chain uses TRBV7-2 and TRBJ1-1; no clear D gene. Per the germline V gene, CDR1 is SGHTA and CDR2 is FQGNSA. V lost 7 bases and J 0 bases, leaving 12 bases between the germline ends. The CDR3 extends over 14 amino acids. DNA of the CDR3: TGTGCCAGCACCCCTTTAGGGATGAACACTGAAGCTTTCTTT. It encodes CASTPLGMNTEAFF.

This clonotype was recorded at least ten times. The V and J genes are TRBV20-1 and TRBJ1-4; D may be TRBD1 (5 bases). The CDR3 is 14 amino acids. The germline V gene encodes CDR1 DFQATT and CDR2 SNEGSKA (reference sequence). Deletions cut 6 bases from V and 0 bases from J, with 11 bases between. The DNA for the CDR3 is TGCAGTGCCGAGGGGAGTGCAACTAATGAAAAACTGTTTTTT. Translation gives CSAEGSATNEKLFF.

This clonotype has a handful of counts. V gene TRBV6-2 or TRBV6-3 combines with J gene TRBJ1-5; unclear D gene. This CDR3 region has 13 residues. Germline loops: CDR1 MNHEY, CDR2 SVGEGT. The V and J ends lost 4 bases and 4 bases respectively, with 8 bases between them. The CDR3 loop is CASSFRENQPQHF. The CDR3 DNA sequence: TGTGCCAGCAGTTTTCGGGAAAATCAGCCCCAGCATTTT.

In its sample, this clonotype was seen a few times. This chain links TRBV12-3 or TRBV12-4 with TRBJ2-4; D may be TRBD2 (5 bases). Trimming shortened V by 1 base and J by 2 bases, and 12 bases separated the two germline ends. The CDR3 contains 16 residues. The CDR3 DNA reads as TGTGCCAGCAGTTTAGTGTACGGGGAGACCAAAAACATTCAGTACTTC. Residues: CASSLVYGETKNIQYF.

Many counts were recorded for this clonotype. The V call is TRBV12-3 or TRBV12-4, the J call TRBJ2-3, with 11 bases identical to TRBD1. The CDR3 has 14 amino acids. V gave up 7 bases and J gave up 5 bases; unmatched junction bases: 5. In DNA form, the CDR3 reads TGTGCCAGCAAGTCGGACAGGGGGCAAGATACGCAGTATTTT. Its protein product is CASKSDRGQDTQYF.

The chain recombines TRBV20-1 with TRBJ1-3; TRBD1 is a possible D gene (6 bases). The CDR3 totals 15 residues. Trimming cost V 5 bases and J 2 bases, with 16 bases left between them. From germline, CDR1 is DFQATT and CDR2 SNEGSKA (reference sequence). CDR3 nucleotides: TGCAGTGCTTCTACAGGGCGCGGGGCTGGAAACACCATATATTTT. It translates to CSASTGRGAGNTIYF.

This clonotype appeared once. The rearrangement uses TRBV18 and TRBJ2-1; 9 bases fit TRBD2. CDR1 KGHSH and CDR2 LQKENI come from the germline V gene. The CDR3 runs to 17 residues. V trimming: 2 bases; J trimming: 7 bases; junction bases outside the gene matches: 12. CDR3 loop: CASSPARGREEGNEQFF. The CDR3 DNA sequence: TGTGCCAGCTCACCAGCACGCGGGAGGGAAGAAGGGAATGAGCAGTTCTTC.

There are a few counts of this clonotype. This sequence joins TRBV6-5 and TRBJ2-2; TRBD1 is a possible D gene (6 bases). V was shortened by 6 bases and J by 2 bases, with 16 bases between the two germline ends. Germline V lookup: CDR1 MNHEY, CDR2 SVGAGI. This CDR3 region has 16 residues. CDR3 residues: CASRLQGDFNTGELFF. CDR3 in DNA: TGTGCCAGCAGATTACAGGGAGACTTCAACACCGGGGAGCTGTTTTTT.

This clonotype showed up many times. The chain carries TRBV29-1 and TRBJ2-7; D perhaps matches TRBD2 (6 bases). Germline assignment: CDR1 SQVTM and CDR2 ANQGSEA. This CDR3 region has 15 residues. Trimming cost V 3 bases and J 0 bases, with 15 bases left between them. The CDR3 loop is CSVEGLPGSSYEQYF. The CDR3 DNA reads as TGCAGCGTTGAGGGACTTCCCGGGAGCTCCTACGAGCAGTACTTC.

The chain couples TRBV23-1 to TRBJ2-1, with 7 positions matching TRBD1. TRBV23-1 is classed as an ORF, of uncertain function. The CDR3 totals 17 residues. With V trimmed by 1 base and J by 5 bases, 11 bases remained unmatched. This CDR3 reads CASSQLMTGIPHNEQFF. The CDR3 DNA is TGCGCCAGCAGTCAATTGATGACAGGGATCCCCCACAATGAGCAGTTCTTC.

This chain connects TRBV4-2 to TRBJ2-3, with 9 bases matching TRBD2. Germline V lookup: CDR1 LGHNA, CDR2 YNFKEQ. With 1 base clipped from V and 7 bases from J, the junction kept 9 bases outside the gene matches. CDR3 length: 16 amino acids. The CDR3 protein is CASSQVGSGGQNTQYF. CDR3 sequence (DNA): TGTGCCAGCAGCCAAGTCGGTAGCGGGGGTCAGAATACGCAGTATTTT.

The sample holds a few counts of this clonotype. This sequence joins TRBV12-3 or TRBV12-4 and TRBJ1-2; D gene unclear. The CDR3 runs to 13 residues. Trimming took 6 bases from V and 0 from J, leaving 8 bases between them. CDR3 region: CASRMTSNYGYTF. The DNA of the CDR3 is TGTGCCAGCAGGATGACCTCTAACTATGGCTACACCTTC.

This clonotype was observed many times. The CDR3 loop reads CSVEWTGRLETQYF. In nucleotides, the CDR3 is TGCAGCGTTGAATGGACAGGGCGGTTGGAGACCCAGTACTTC. The chain is built from TRBV29-1 and TRBJ2-5; 8 bases are a match to TRBD1. The CDR3 contains 14 residues. The germline V gene has CDR1 SQVTM and CDR2 ANQGSEA. Trimming at V came to 2 bases and at J to 5 bases, leaving 7 bases not matched to a gene.

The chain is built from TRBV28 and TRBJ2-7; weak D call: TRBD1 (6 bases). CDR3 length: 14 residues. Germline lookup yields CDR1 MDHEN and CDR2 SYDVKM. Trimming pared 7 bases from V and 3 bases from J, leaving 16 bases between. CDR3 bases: TGTGCCAGCAAACCCACAGGGAAAGGCTACGAGCAGTACTTC. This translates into CASKPTGKGYEQYF.

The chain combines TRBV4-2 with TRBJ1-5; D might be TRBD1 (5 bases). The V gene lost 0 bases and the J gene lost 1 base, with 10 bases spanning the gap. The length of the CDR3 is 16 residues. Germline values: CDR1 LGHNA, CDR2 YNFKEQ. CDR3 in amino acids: CASSQDQDTSNQPQHF. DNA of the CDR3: TGTGCCAGCAGCCAAGACCAGGACACCAGCAATCAGCCCCAGCATTTT.

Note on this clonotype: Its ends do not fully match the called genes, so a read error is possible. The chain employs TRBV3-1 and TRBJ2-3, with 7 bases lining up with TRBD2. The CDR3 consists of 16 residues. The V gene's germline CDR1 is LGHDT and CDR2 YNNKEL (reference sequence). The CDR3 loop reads CASRQGRGGSTDTQYF. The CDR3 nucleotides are TGTGCCAGCAGACAAGGGCGCGGGGGAAGCACAGATACGCAGTATTTT.